The source of this T cell receptor (beta chain) is a study of OX40 agonist ivuxolimab in advanced cancers. Across the study: Subjects had a mean age of about 60 years, with a range of roughly 23 to 80; roughly 80% were male. Study-wide results and caveats: Low normalized T-cell clonal expansion also characterized some of the nonresponders.

Libraries were prepared by immunoSEQ multiplex PCR; TCRdb keeps only in-frame clonotypes and omits some of them. This table has some 99,000 clones, 87% appearing once. As concerns this clone: The antigen is undetermined.

Trimming shortened V by 3 bases and J by 0 bases, and 7 bases separated the two germline ends. The CDR3 has 14 residues. The germline V gene encodes CDR1 KGHSH and CDR2 LQKENI. Sequencing was performed on CD4+ or CD8+ T cells sorted from blood, taken in a trial of the OX40 agonist ivuxolimab. This clonotype originated in an adult with an advanced solid tumor such as melanoma, head and neck, liver or kidney cancer. The V gene is TRBV18, the J gene TRBJ2-3, with D hard to call. The CDR3 here is CASSPVPSTDTQYF. The CDR3 DNA follows: TGTGCCAGCTCACCTGTTCCTAGCACAGATACGCAGTATTTT.